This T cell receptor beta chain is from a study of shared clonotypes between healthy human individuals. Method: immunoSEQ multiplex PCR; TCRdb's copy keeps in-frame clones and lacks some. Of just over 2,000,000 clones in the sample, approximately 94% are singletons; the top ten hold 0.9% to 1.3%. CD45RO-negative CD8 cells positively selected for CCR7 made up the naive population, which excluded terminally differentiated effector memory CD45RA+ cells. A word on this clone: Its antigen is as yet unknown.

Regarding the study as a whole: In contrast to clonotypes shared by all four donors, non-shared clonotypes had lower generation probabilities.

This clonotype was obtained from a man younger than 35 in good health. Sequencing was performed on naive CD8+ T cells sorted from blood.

CDR3 in amino acids: CSALRLETQYF. In DNA form, the CDR3 reads TGCAGTGCTCTTAGGTTAGAGACCCAGTACTTC. The chain has TRBV20-1 and TRBJ2-5, with D hard to call. Trimming pared 5 bases from V and 4 bases from J, leaving 8 bases between. The germline V gene encodes CDR1 DFQATT and CDR2 SNEGSKA (reference sequence). The CDR3 is 11 amino acids.